This T cell receptor beta chain emerged from a study of cytomegalovirus exposure and HLA in healthy donors. This CDR3 is built from 13 residues. V dropped 8 bases and J dropped 5; count of bases not matched to a gene: 7. Per the germline V gene, CDR1 is MNHEY and CDR2 is SMNVEV (reference sequence). The PCR was carried out with 60 Vbeta primers and 13 Jbeta primers. Assay used: immunoSEQ multiplex PCR; TCRdb lists only in-frame clones, some missing. The sample gives around 180,000 clones, 84% of which show up once; 4.8% is in the top ten. Material: PBMCs. This clonotype was sampled from a girl under 18 in good health and CMV-seropositive. The chain joins TRBV27 to TRBJ1-2; 8 bases agree with TRBD1. CDR3 sequence reads: CASGGQAGYGYTF. DNA of the CDR3: TGTGCCAGCGGGGGACAGGCGGGGTATGGCTACACCTTC.